This entry is about one T cell receptor (beta chain). Germline CDR1 and CDR2: LNHDA and SQIVND (reference sequence). V was trimmed by 4 bases and J by 3 bases, leaving 12 bases between them. The CDR3 totals 14 residues. This sample was taken from a study of blood T cell repertoires in COVID-19. Study as a whole: Both acute and convalescent COVID-19 samples were obtained from the United States, Italy and Spain. T cells, B-cell-depleted T cells, or PBMCs provided the cDNA or gDNA that served as material.

Study processing details: Scientists estimated how many nucleated cells there were by amplifying reference gene primers. Data came from immunoSEQ multiplex PCR; TCRdb stores just in-frame clones and leaves some out. For V, J and clone size, that table is used; D and trimming come from the DNA. This table has about 300,000 clones, 90% appearing once. Followed over time, Seattle patients had been enrolled while infection was active. The sequencing input was peripheral blood. The chain employs TRBV19 and TRBJ1-1, with D uncertain. This TCR came from a woman aged 45-59 years with COVID-19, enrolled during active disease. The CDR3 sequence: CASSNIDRDTEAFF. The CDR3 bases are TGTGCCAGTAGTAACATCGACCGGGACACTGAAGCTTTCTTT.